These 26 T cell receptor beta chains originate from one sample sequenced in a study of PD-1 blockade in classical Hodgkin lymphoma. This table comes from immunoSEQ multiplex PCR, and its TCRdb copy is limited to in-frame clones, with some not included. The sample contains approximately 15,000 clones, 87% of which appear only once. Time point here: newly diagnosed, previously untreated cHL patient sample. The sample comprised peripheral blood mononuclear cells (PBMCs). These receptor sequences come from a human donor with classical Hodgkin lymphoma.

V is TRBV4-3 and J is TRBJ2-7; 8 bases line up with TRBD1. The length of the CDR3 is 15 residues. Germline CDR1 and CDR2: LGHNA and YSLEER. V lost 2 bases to trimming and J lost 6 bases; unmatched junction nucleotides: 9. CDR3 sequence (DNA): TGCGCCAGCAGCCAATCACGGACAGGGTGGGGCGAGCAGTACTTC. This gives the protein CASSQSRTGWGEQYF.

The rearrangement joins TRBV5-6 to TRBJ2-1; no reliable D call. The V gene lost 1 base and the J gene lost 6 bases, with 8 bases spanning the gap. Germline V lookup: CDR1 SGHDT, CDR2 YYEEEE. This CDR3 comprises 13 residues. The CDR3 sequence is CASSLWAGNEQFF. In nucleotides, the CDR3 is TGTGCCAGCAGCTTGTGGGCCGGCAATGAGCAGTTCTTC.

The V gene is TRBV2, the J gene TRBJ1-5; 7 bases are shared with TRBD1. The germline CDR1 and CDR2 sequences are SNHLY and FYNNEI. The V gene end was trimmed by 5 bases and the J gene end by 3 bases; junction bases not matched to a gene: 4. This CDR3 has 14 amino acids. DNA of the CDR3: TGTGCCAGCAGTCCAGGACAGGACAATCAGCCCCAGCATTTT. The encoded protein is CASSPGQDNQPQHF. Together with reference TRBV2 and TRBJ1-5, the CDR3 gives the full variable domain: EPEVTQTPSHQVTQMGQEVILRCVPISNHLYFYWYRQILGQKVEFLVSFYNNEISEKSEIFDDQFSVERPDGSNFTLKIRSTKLEDSAMYFCASSPGQDNQPQHFGDGTRLSIL.

The chain links TRBV7-2 to TRBJ2-5; 11 nucleotides align to TRBD2. V shed 5 bases, J shed 6 bases, and the junction held 8 bases outside the gene matches. This CDR3 region has 15 residues. Germline V gene data show CDR1 as SGHTA and CDR2 as FQGNSA. CDR3 bases: TGTGCCAGCAGCCCCTCGACTAGCGGGACAAAGACCCAGTACTTC. It yields the protein CASSPSTSGTKTQYF.

The rearrangement links TRBV7-2 to TRBJ1-3, with a possible D match to TRBD1 (5 bases). CDR3 length equals 17 residues. Trimming pared 5 bases from V and 0 bases from J, leaving 17 bases between. Germline CDR1 is SGHTA and CDR2 is FQGNSA. The CDR3 DNA sequence: TGTGCCAGCAGCCCTACGAGGGCAGGGCCCTCTGGAAACACCATATATTTT. It codes for CASSPTRAGPSGNTIYF.

This chain links TRBV18 with TRBJ1-1; TRBD1 is a possible D gene (6 bases). This CDR3 is 17 amino acids long. Germline V gene lookup returns CDR1 KGHSH and CDR2 LQKENI. V was clipped by 0 bases and J by 0 bases, with 14 bases between them. Here the CDR3 reads CASSPPGGGRMNTEAFF. The CDR3 region has the DNA TGTGCCAGCTCACCACCGGGAGGGGGAAGGATGAACACTGAAGCTTTCTTT. The variable domain in full, with the rest retrieved from reference TRBV18 and TRBJ1-1, is NAGVMQNPRHLVRRRGQEARLRCSPMKGHSHVYWYRQLPEEGLKFMVYLQKENIIDESGMPKERFSAEFPKEGPSILRIQQVVRGDSAAYFCASSPPGGGRMNTEAFFGQGTRLTVV.

This sequence joins TRBV18 and TRBJ1-6; D call uncertain. There are 14 residues in the CDR3. Germline-derived CDR1 and CDR2 are KGHSH and LQKENI. V lost 3 bases to trimming and J lost 5 bases, with 8 bases between them. CDR3 sequence reads: CASSPSGNNSPLHF. For the CDR3, the DNA is TGTGCCAGCTCACCCTCGGGGAATAATTCACCCCTCCACTTT.

Comment on this clone: Germline is not matched at one junction end, which may reflect a read error. The chain couples TRBV28 to TRBJ1-2; TRBD1 might be the D (5 bases). Germline V gene data show CDR1 as MDHEN and CDR2 as SYDVKM. This CDR3 has 11 residues. CDR3 coding DNA: TGTGCCAGCAGTAAGGGACCTAGGAAGGCATTC. Amino acid sequence: CASSKGPRKAF.

This chain uses TRBV19 with TRBJ2-7, with a weak D call TRBD1 (5 bases). This CDR3 comprises 13 residues. The V end lost 0 bases, the J end lost 6 bases, and 9 bases lay between the germline ends. CDR1 and CDR2 from the germline V gene are LNHDA and SQIVND (reference sequence). CDR3 sequence (DNA): TGTGCCAGTAGTATAGAGAGAAGGGGCGAGCAGTACTTC. Its translation: CASSIERRGEQYF.

The chain has TRBV7-2 and TRBJ2-1; unclear D gene. V lost 4 bases and J 8 bases, leaving 15 bases between the germline ends. The CDR3 loop spans 14 amino acids. Germline CDR1 SGHTA, CDR2 FQGNSA. The CDR3 DNA reads as TGTGCCAGCAGCTCGTACCGGGCTGACCATGAGCAGTTCTTC. Translation gives CASSSYRADHEQFF.

This sequence joins TRBV5-1 and TRBJ1-3; D is perhaps TRBD1 (5 bases). Germline-derived CDR1 and CDR2 are SGHRS and YFSETQ. The CDR3 extends over 16 amino acids. V lost 1 base to trimming and J lost 2 bases, with 13 bases between them. The CDR3 here is CASSLTLGAAGNTIYF. Written as DNA, the CDR3 is TGCGCCAGCAGCTTGACCCTCGGGGCCGCTGGAAACACCATATATTTT.

The chain uses TRBV28 and TRBJ1-1; 8 bases fit TRBD1. Germline V lookup: CDR1 MDHEN, CDR2 SYDVKM. This CDR3 comprises 17 residues. Trimming at V came to 5 bases and at J to 1 base, leaving 12 bases not matched to a gene. The CDR3 reads CASSPSRQGLPNTEAFF. The CDR3 nucleotides are TGTGCCAGCAGTCCCTCTCGACAGGGGCTGCCGAACACTGAAGCTTTCTTT. The variable domain in full, with the rest retrieved from reference TRBV28 and TRBJ1-1, is DVKVTQSSRYLVKRTGEKVFLECVQDMDHENMFWYRQDPGLGLRLIYFSYDVKMKEKGDIPEGYSVSREKKERFSLILESASTNQTSMYLCASSPSRQGLPNTEAFFGQGTRLTVV.

The V and J genes are TRBV29-1 and TRBJ2-7; 7 bases align to TRBD1. The CDR3 has 14 amino acids. CDR1 is SQVTM, CDR2 ANQGSEA, per germline. V lost 6 bases and J lost 0; bases outside the gene matches: 8. The CDR3 protein is CSVSPTGSSYEQYF. In nucleotides, the CDR3 is TGCAGCGTCTCCCCGACAGGGAGCTCCTACGAGCAGTACTTC.

The chain employs TRBV28 and TRBJ1-1, with unresolved D. Germline values: CDR1 MDHEN, CDR2 SYDVKM. This CDR3 has 14 amino acids. Trimming took 6 bases from V and 2 from J, leaving 13 bases between them. The CDR3 sequence: CASSPGRSNTEAFF. In DNA, the CDR3 is TGTGCCAGCAGCCCGGGAAGATCCAACACTGAAGCTTTCTTT.

This clone was recorded only once. The rearrangement uses TRBV6-4 and TRBJ2-1, with TRBD2 identical over 8 bases. V shed 5 bases and J 5 bases; nucleotides not matched to a gene: 5. CDR1 is MRHNA, CDR2 SNTAGT, per germline. This CDR3 contains 14 residues. CDR3 sequence (DNA): TGTGCCAGCAGTCGAGCGGGAGCGAACAATGAGCAGTTCTTC. Protein: CASSRAGANNEQFF.

This clone was detected only once. The V call is TRBV9, the J call TRBJ2-5; either TRBD1 or TRBD2 may fit D (5 bases each). Germline V gene data show CDR1 as SGDLS and CDR2 as YYNGEE. This CDR3 has 14 amino acids. The V gene lost 0 bases and the J gene lost 6 bases, with 12 bases spanning the gap. CDR3 in amino acids: CASSVGDSGQTQYF. CDR3 in DNA: TGTGCCAGCAGCGTAGGTGACAGCGGCCAGACCCAGTACTTC.

The chain employs TRBV27 and TRBJ2-7; unclear D gene. Looked up from germline, CDR1 is MNHEY and CDR2 is SMNVEV (reference sequence). The ends were cut back, 2 bases at V and 3 bases at J, with 14 bases in the middle. The CDR3 totals 15 residues. The CDR3 reads CASSLVGQLVYEQYF. The CDR3 DNA sequence: TGTGCCAGCAGTTTAGTCGGTCAGCTCGTCTACGAGCAGTACTTC.

The chain couples TRBV27 to TRBJ1-2, with 7 bases matching TRBD1. Germline V gene data show CDR1 as MNHEY and CDR2 as SMNVEV (reference sequence). CDR3 length equals 14 residues. J was trimmed by 4 bases and V by 8 bases; bases with no gene match: 10. The CDR3 sequence: CASGEGQPPYGYTF. Written as DNA, the CDR3 is TGTGCCAGCGGAGAGGGACAGCCTCCCTATGGCTACACCTTC.

The rearrangement uses TRBV28 and TRBJ1-5; the D is unclear. The ends were cut back, 6 bases at V and 0 bases at J, with 18 bases in the middle. The germline V gene has CDR1 MDHEN and CDR2 SYDVKM. There are 17 residues in the CDR3. This CDR3 is CASRSFFKGDSNQPQHF. Written as DNA, the CDR3 is TGTGCCAGCAGGTCCTTTTTTAAGGGAGATAGCAATCAGCCCCAGCATTTT.

The genes are TRBV19 and TRBJ2-5; D is undetermined. This CDR3 region has 14 residues. V gave up 3 bases and J gave up 1 base, with 9 bases separating them. The germline V gene has CDR1 LNHDA and CDR2 SQIVND (reference sequence). CDR3 sequence reads: CASSMLPSQETQYF. For the CDR3, the DNA is TGTGCCAGTAGTATGCTGCCTAGCCAAGAGACCCAGTACTTC.

In its sample, this clone was seen once. J is TRBJ2-5 and V is TRBV5-8; D is ambiguous. Germline values: CDR1 SGHTS, CDR2 YDEGEE. Trimming shortened V by 5 bases and J by 3 bases, and 14 bases separated the two germline ends. The CDR3 has 14 amino acids. CDR3 nucleotide sequence: TGTGCCAGCAGACTCTTCGCTCCGAAAGAGACCCAGTACTTC. Its translation is CASRLFAPKETQYF.

The chain's CDR3 is CASSVARSGFHEQYF. CDR3 bases: TGTGCCAGCAGCGTAGCTCGTTCGGGGTTCCACGAGCAGTACTTC. The chain combines TRBV9 with TRBJ2-7; tentative D call: TRBD2 (5 bases). The V gene's germline CDR1 is SGDLS and CDR2 YYNGEE. V was shortened by 0 bases and J by 5 bases, with 15 bases between the two germline ends. This CDR3 is built from 15 residues.

The J gene is TRBJ2-7, the V gene TRBV28, with 7 bases aligning to TRBD2. The V gene end was trimmed by 5 bases and the J gene end by 1 base; junction bases not matched to a gene: 20. The CDR3 is 19 residues long. Germline values: CDR1 MDHEN, CDR2 SYDVKM. CDR3: CASSTSRLGLAEASYEQYF. The CDR3 DNA reads TGTGCCAGCAGTACCTCGAGGTTGGGCCTAGCGGAAGCTTCCTACGAGCAGTACTTC.

This chain links TRBV11-2 with TRBJ2-5; possible D gene TRBD2, 6 bases. Trimming shortened V by 1 base and J by 1 base, and 10 bases separated the two germline ends. CDR3 length equals 15 residues. Germline CDR1 SGHAT, CDR2 FQNNGV. CDR3 nucleotides: TGTGCCAGCAGCTTAGGCGGAGGGACCCAAGAGACCCAGTACTTC. Translation gives CASSLGGGTQETQYF.

This chain uses TRBV27 with TRBJ1-1; TRBD1 might be the D (5 bases). Trimming cost V 7 bases and J 0 bases, with 15 bases left between them. The CDR3 is made up of 15 amino acids. Germline V gene lookup returns CDR1 MNHEY and CDR2 SMNVEV (reference sequence). CDR3 amino acids: CASKTAGTMNTEAFF. The DNA of the CDR3 is TGTGCCAGCAAGACGGCAGGGACCATGAACACTGAAGCTTTCTTT.

V is TRBV4-3 and J is TRBJ2-1; no firm D call. V lost 4 bases and J lost 7, with 17 bases in between. The V gene's germline CDR1 is LGHNA and CDR2 YSLEER. CDR3 size: 15 residues. The CDR3 region has the DNA TGCGCCAGCAGCCCCGGCGAGCCAGCCCTGAATGAGCAGTTCTTC. Its translation is CASSPGEPALNEQFF.